The 5 T cell receptor beta chains in this list originate from one sample, sequenced in a study of T cells in Graves' hyperthyroidism and ophthalmopathy. RNA transcripts gave rise to amplified TCR beta CDR3 regions. First-round RT-PCR targeting the TCR CDR3 was performed with the HTBI primer set. One entry per CDR3 protein results from TCRdb running MiXCR on the multiplex PCR reads. The sample has around 300,000 distinct CDR3 sequences; 20% to 25% are singletons. Material: blood. The source of these receptors is a man aged 25-40 years with Graves' ophthalmopathy.

This clonotype was detected a few times. This could be a read error, since a much larger clone is one nucleotide away. This chain uses TRBV27 with TRBJ2-3; D might be TRBD2 (5 bases). This CDR3 region has 15 residues. Germline values: CDR1 MNHEY, CDR2 SMNVEV (reference sequence). The DNA of the CDR3 is TGTGCCGGCAGTCGAGGGATCCCCGCCACAGATACGCAGTATTTT. Its protein is CAGSRGIPATDTQYF.

This clonotype came up once. The chain recombines TRBV7-3 with TRBJ1-6; no definite D call. Trimming stripped 4 bases from V and 10 bases from J, with 11 bases between. There are 13 residues in the CDR3. The germline CDR1 and CDR2 sequences are SGHTA and FQGTGA. CDR3 DNA: TGTGCCAGCAGCTCTTACTCGGGGTCACCCCTCCACTTT. Encoded protein: CASSSYSGSPLHF.

In DNA form, the CDR3 reads TGCAGTGCTAGGGCCCGGGGACTAGCGCTTACCGGGGAGCTGTTTTTT. This codes for CSARARGLALTGELFF. This chain connects TRBV20-1 to TRBJ2-2, with 10 bases aligning to TRBD2. The CDR3 spans 16 residues. From germline, CDR1 is DFQATT and CDR2 SNEGSKA (reference sequence). Trimming took 3 bases from V and 5 from J; bases not matched to a gene: 9.

The genes are TRBV9 and TRBJ1-1; maybe TRBD1 (6 bases). The CDR3 sequence is 14 residues long. Germline V CDR1 and CDR2: SGDLS, YYNGEE. The ends were cut back, 0 bases at V and 0 bases at J, with 6 bases in the middle. CDR3: CASSVEGVNTEAFF. CDR3 bases: TGTGCCAGCAGCGTAGAGGGGGTGAACACTGAAGCTTTCTTT.

The chain uses TRBV19 and TRBJ1-1, with D uncertain. V was pared by 7 bases and J by 4 bases, with 13 bases between. Per the germline V gene, CDR1 is LNHDA and CDR2 is SQIVND (reference sequence). The CDR3 consists of 13 residues. CDR3: CASTLPGGTEAFF. The CDR3 DNA follows: TGTGCCAGTACCCTGCCTGGTGGCACTGAAGCTTTCTTT.